This is a list of T cell receptor beta chains from one sample in a study of T cells after yellow fever vaccination. TCRdb ran MiXCR on the 5' RACE reads and lists one entry per CDR3 protein. The sample records hundreds of thousands of distinct CDR3 sequences, about 12% being singletons. Sequenced here: PBMCs, sampled on the day of the yellow fever booster vaccination. These receptors were obtained from a man in his thirties or forties who received the YFV17D yellow fever vaccine. Each CDR3 is given with its conserved first and last residue. A D gene is named only where the DNA matches it firmly. Size is omitted from some rows. Given values are once, few, many or a class for expanded clones.

>TRBV7-2|.|TRBJ2-5|13|TRBD2
CASSHEASLAAYF
TGTGCCAGCAGCCATGAGGCTTCACTAGCGGCCTACTTC
>TRBV10-2|few|TRBJ2-7|17|TRBD2
CASMRSGGGPGSYEQYF
TGCGCCAGCATGAGGAGCGGGGGAGGCCCAGGCAGCTACGAGCAGTACTTC
>TRBV20-1|few|TRBJ2-3|15|.
CSASGGSASTDTQYF
TGCAGTGCTAGTGGCGGTAGCGCGAGCACAGATACGCAGTATTTT
>TRBV9|few|TRBJ2-5|13|.
CASSVGAEETQYF
TGTGCCAGCAGCGTAGGGGCCGAGGAGACCCAGTACTTC
>TRBV6-4|.|TRBJ2-1|16|TRBD2
CASRPTEWSGGDEQFF
TGTGCCAGCAGACCGACTGAGTGGTCCGGGGGGGATGAGCAGTTCTTC
>TRBV20-1|.|TRBJ2-1|14|TRBD2
CSAIGLAGNNEQFF
TGCAGTGCTATAGGACTAGCGGGAAACAATGAGCAGTTCTTC
>TRBV20-1|few|TRBJ1-2|13|.
CSARDSTNYGYTF
TGCAGTGCTAGAGATAGTACTAACTATGGCTACACCTTC
>TRBV7-6|few|TRBJ2-7|14|.
CASREGTISYEQYF
TGTGCCAGCAGAGAAGGGACGATATCCTACGAGCAGTACTTC
>TRBV11-3|.|TRBJ2-2|16|.
CASSLEAGLGTGELFF
TGTGCCAGCAGCTTAGAGGCAGGACTCGGCACCGGGGAGCTGTTTTTT
>TRBV5-4|few|TRBJ2-3|16|TRBD2
CASSQETSGPTDTQYF
TGTGCCAGCAGCCAGGAAACTAGCGGACCCACAGATACGCAGTATTTT
>TRBV7-2|.|TRBJ1-5|14|TRBD1
CASSSRPEGAIQHF
TGTGCCAGCAGCTCCCGCCCCGAGGGGGCCATCCAGCATTTT
>TRBV9|.|TRBJ2-5|14|TRBD1
CASSPGTAIETQYF
TGTGCCAGCAGCCCCGGGACAGCAATAGAGACCCAGTACTTC
>TRBV5-5|few|TRBJ2-1|11|.
CASGGDQGKFF
TGTGCCAGCGGGGGAGACCAGGGAAAGTTCTTC
>TRBV7-2|few|TRBJ2-3|13|.
CASSSTFPDTQYF
TGTGCCAGCAGCTCTACCTTCCCAGATACGCAGTATTTT
>TRBV7-2|.|TRBJ2-3|16|.
CASRGTGTARADTQYF
TGTGCCAGCAGAGGTACCGGGACGGCACGAGCAGATACGCAGTATTTT
>TRBV7-9|few|TRBJ1-1|14|.
CASSPLGIYTEAFF
TGTGCCAGCAGTCCGTTGGGGATTTACACTGAAGCTTTCTTT
>TRBV29-1|few|TRBJ2-1|11|.
CSVAPRWEQFF
TGCAGCGTGGCCCCCCGTTGGGAGCAGTTCTTC
>TRBV5-1|few|TRBJ2-3|17|TRBD2
CASSTRGGGRNTDTQYF
TGCGCCAGCAGCACCCGGGGAGGCGGGAGAAATACAGATACGCAGTATTTT
>TRBV6-1|.|TRBJ2-1|15|TRBD2
CASRTRLAGGGEQFF
TGTGCCAGCCGAACCAGACTAGCGGGAGGTGGTGAGCAGTTCTTC
>TRBV6-6|.|TRBJ2-1|12|.
CASTSGMNEQFF
TGTGCCAGCACCTCGGGGATGAATGAGCAGTTCTTC
>TRBV28|.|TRBJ1-5|12|.
CASSVPNQPQHF
TGTGCCAGCAGTGTCCCCAATCAGCCCCAGCATTTT
>TRBV7-2|.|TRBJ1-3|15|.
CASSLVLTSGNTIYF
TGTGCCAGCAGCTTAGTCCTGACCTCTGGAAACACCATATATTTT
>TRBV28|few|TRBJ1-4|15|.
CASSRLGTGNEKLFF
TGTGCCAGCAGTCGCCTGGGGACGGGGAATGAAAAACTGTTTTTT
>TRBV10-3|few|TRBJ2-1|13|.
CAISGLADNEQFF
TGTGCCATCAGTGGGCTAGCCGACAATGAGCAGTTCTTC
>TRBV5-4|.|TRBJ1-1|15|.
CASRANVGHGTEAFF
TGTGCCAGCAGAGCCAACGTGGGGCATGGGACTGAAGCTTTCTTT
>TRBV6-2/TRBV6-3|.|TRBJ1-5|16|.
CASSYARTAGNQPQHF
TGTGCCAGCAGTTACGCACGGACAGCCGGCAATCAGCCCCAGCATTTT
>TRBV11-2|few|TRBJ2-3|15|.
CASSLQDPPTDTQYF
TGTGCCAGCAGCTTACAGGACCCTCCCACAGATACGCAGTATTTT
>TRBV6-5|many|TRBJ2-2|14|.
CASRTIENTGELFF
TGTGCCAGCAGGACCATAGAGAACACCGGGGAGCTGTTTTTT